This is a list of T cell receptor beta chains from one sample in a study of T cells after yellow fever vaccination. TCRdb ran MiXCR on the 5' RACE reads and lists one entry per CDR3 protein. The data show hundreds of thousands of distinct CDR3 sequences, with roughly 14% seen just once and about an eighth held by the top ten. The sample consisted of PBMCs, taken on the day of the yellow fever booster vaccination. These receptors came from a young man who received the YFV17D yellow fever vaccine. Each CDR3 is given without its conserved first and last residue.

v_gene	j_gene	CDR3aa
TRBV7-3	TRBJ2-1	ASSRSTSGSRNEQF
TRBV27	TRBJ1-4	ASSLQQGAGEKLF
TRBV10-1	TRBJ2-7	ASSPGQAGSKY
TRBV19	TRBJ2-7	ASSPRLAQDEQY
TRBV27	TRBJ1-6	ASRRRGHNSPLH
TRBV9	TRBJ2-7	ASSEEGRFDEQY
TRBV10-3	TRBJ2-3	AIKPGLATDTQY
TRBV7-9	TRBJ2-5	ASSFGTAPGGEIQY
TRBV12-3/TRBV12-4	TRBJ2-2	ASRRDTANTGELF
TRBV29-1	TRBJ1-1	SVPRGTEAF
TRBV7-9	TRBJ2-5	ASSPGPGRSMGETQY
TRBV2	TRBJ2-1	ASSEARLPNEQF
TRBV5-1	TRBJ2-3	ASSSTGSGDTQY
TRBV29-1	TRBJ2-7	SVDGGSSYEQY
TRBV20-1	TRBJ2-7	SARDLPHYEQY
TRBV29-1	TRBJ2-3	SVEGRDREDTQY
TRBV7-2	TRBJ2-7	ASSLLGGGRSYEQY
TRBV5-1	TRBJ2-6	ASSLNSDSSGANVLT
TRBV2	TRBJ2-2	ASKESEYTGELF
TRBV18	TRBJ2-1	ASSPRRSDEQF
TRBV5-1	TRBJ1-4	ASSKTGTNEKLF
TRBV14	TRBJ1-6	ASSQGPTGVKISPLH
TRBV7-8	TRBJ2-7	ASSTRQEVHEQY
TRBV2	TRBJ1-2	ASIVQAGDGFYGYT
TRBV2	TRBJ2-1	AGGLAGVTEQF
TRBV4-3	TRBJ2-7	ASSQGWTSASEQY